Listed here is a single TCR beta chain. Every participating donor contributed about 10 milliliters of peripheral blood through a draw. The source of the sample is a study of blood T cells in healthy people across ages. With a J-beta primer mix and a sample-barcoded 5' primer, a second PCR ran about 7 to 12 cycles. Unique molecular identifiers of 12 random nucleotides labeled each cDNA. Sequencing of every sample gave 2.5 million or more CDR3-containing paired-end reads. TCRdb independently ran MiXCR on the 5' RACE reads; one entry per CDR3 protein. The data show over 600,000 distinct CDR3 sequences, with about 43% seen just once and 25% to 35% held by the top ten. The V end lost 1 base, the J end lost 4 bases, and 13 bases lay between the germline ends. Germline V gene lookup returns CDR1 MGHRA and CDR2 YSYEKL. The CDR3 has 15 residues.

The clonotype was recovered from an elderly man in good health. The chain recombines TRBV4-1 with TRBJ1-2; TRBD1 is a possible D gene (6 bases). Source material: blood. CDR3 protein: CASSQVPGDIYGYTF. The CDR3 DNA sequence: TGCGCCAGCAGCCAAGTTCCAGGGGATATCTATGGCTACACCTTC.